Listed below are T cell receptor beta chains from one sample, sequenced in a study of T cells in Graves' hyperthyroidism and ophthalmopathy. MiXCR, applied by TCRdb to the multiplex PCR reads, yields one record per CDR3 protein. Of under 350,000 distinct CDR3 sequences listed, roughly a fifth are singletons. Sequencing was performed on blood. Receptors originate from a woman in her forties or fifties with Graves' hyperthyroidism. Both conserved end residues are part of each CDR3. The D gene is left open where the match is weak. Size tells how often a clone was seen (once, few, many) or the class of an expanded clone, and some rows leave it out.

abundance: -; j_gene: TRBJ1-1; v_gene: TRBV12-3/TRBV12-4; d_gene: TRBD1; CDR3aa: CASSFQGAAGTEAFF; CDR3nt: TGTGCCAGCAGTTTCCAGGGGGCGGCAGGTACTGAAGCTTTCTTT
abundance: many; j_gene: TRBJ2-1; v_gene: TRBV9; d_gene: -; CDR3aa: CASSKAPYNEQFF; CDR3nt: TGTGCCAGCAGCAAGGCGCCCTACAATGAGCAGTTCTTC
abundance: -; j_gene: TRBJ2-1; v_gene: TRBV29-1; d_gene: -; CDR3aa: CSVDRGPEQFF; CDR3nt: TGCAGCGTTGACCGGGGTCCTGAGCAGTTCTTC
abundance: -; j_gene: TRBJ2-1; v_gene: TRBV29-1; d_gene: -; CDR3aa: CSVEHFKEQFF; CDR3nt: TGCAGCGTTGAGCATTTTAAGGAGCAGTTCTTC
abundance: -; j_gene: TRBJ2-7; v_gene: TRBV27; d_gene: TRBD1; CDR3aa: CASRLRLRNGTEAYEQYF; CDR3nt: TGTGCCAGCCGCCTCCGTCTTAGGAATGGGACAGAGGCCTACGAGCAGTACTTC
abundance: many; j_gene: TRBJ1-5; v_gene: TRBV12-3/TRBV12-4; d_gene: TRBD1; CDR3aa: CASSHRGHGQPQHF; CDR3nt: TGTGCCAGCAGCCACAGGGGGCACGGTCAGCCCCAGCATTTT
abundance: few; j_gene: TRBJ2-7; v_gene: TRBV3-1; d_gene: TRBD2; CDR3aa: CASSQDLASGGSYEQYF; CDR3nt: TGTGCCAGCAGCCAAGATTTGGCTAGCGGGGGCTCCTACGAGCAGTACTTC
abundance: many; j_gene: TRBJ1-6; v_gene: TRBV11-2; d_gene: -; CDR3aa: CASSLEGTLSYNSPLHF; CDR3nt: TGTGCCAGCAGTTTGGAAGGGACCCTCTCCTATAATTCACCCCTCCACTTT
abundance: many; j_gene: TRBJ2-7; v_gene: TRBV29-1; d_gene: TRBD2; CDR3aa: CSVEDAASGSYEQYF; CDR3nt: TGCAGCGTTGAAGATGCGGCTAGCGGGTCCTACGAGCAGTACTTC
abundance: few; j_gene: TRBJ2-7; v_gene: TRBV5-6; d_gene: -; CDR3aa: CASSLVTVREQYF; CDR3nt: TGTGCCAGCAGCTTGGTAACAGTACGCGAGCAGTACTTC
abundance: many; j_gene: TRBJ2-2; v_gene: TRBV5-1; d_gene: TRBD1; CDR3aa: CASSRRGQGNTGELFF; CDR3nt: TGCGCCAGCAGCCGGCGGGGACAGGGAAACACCGGGGAGCTGTTTTTT
abundance: many; j_gene: TRBJ1-5; v_gene: TRBV3-1; d_gene: -; CDR3aa: CASSHSGVGQPQHF; CDR3nt: TGTGCCAGCAGCCATTCGGGAGTCGGTCAGCCCCAGCATTTT
abundance: many; j_gene: TRBJ2-1; v_gene: TRBV11-3; d_gene: TRBD2; CDR3aa: CASSPGLAADSYNEQFF; CDR3nt: TGTGCCAGCAGCCCGGGACTAGCGGCAGACTCCTACAATGAGCAGTTCTTC
abundance: -; j_gene: TRBJ1-2; v_gene: TRBV15; d_gene: -; CDR3aa: CATSRDKEGTDGYTF; CDR3nt: TGTGCCACCAGCAGAGATAAAGAGGGGACGGATGGCTACACCTTC
abundance: many; j_gene: TRBJ2-2; v_gene: TRBV7-8; d_gene: TRBD1; CDR3aa: CASSLKGDRAGTGELFF; CDR3nt: TGTGCCAGCAGCTTAAAGGGGGACAGGGCAGGCACCGGGGAGCTGTTTTTT
abundance: many; j_gene: TRBJ1-5; v_gene: TRBV27; d_gene: TRBD1; CDR3aa: CASSRQGWDQPQHF; CDR3nt: TGTGCCAGCAGTAGACAGGGATGGGATCAGCCCCAGCATTTT
abundance: many; j_gene: TRBJ2-2; v_gene: TRBV3-1; d_gene: TRBD2; CDR3aa: CASSDPGTSGRGGTGELFF; CDR3nt: TGTGCCAGCAGCGATCCCGGGACTAGCGGGCGGGGTGGAACCGGGGAGCTGTTTTTT
abundance: many; j_gene: TRBJ2-7; v_gene: TRBV7-9; d_gene: -; CDR3aa: CASSKGLSSYEQYF; CDR3nt: TGTGCCAGCAGCAAGGGACTGAGCTCCTACGAGCAGTACTTC
abundance: -; j_gene: TRBJ2-7; v_gene: TRBV7-9; d_gene: TRBD1; CDR3aa: CASSLSAGGSYEQYF; CDR3nt: TGTGCCAGCAGCTTATCGGCAGGGGGATCCTACGAGCAGTACTTC
abundance: few; j_gene: TRBJ2-1; v_gene: TRBV5-1; d_gene: TRBD2; CDR3aa: CASRQTSGINEQFF; CDR3nt: TGCGCCAGCAGGCAGACTAGCGGGATCAATGAGCAGTTCTTC
abundance: -; j_gene: TRBJ2-1; v_gene: TRBV29-1; d_gene: -; CDR3aa: CSHEGTYNEQFF; CDR3nt: TGCAGTCACGAGGGGACTTACAATGAGCAGTTCTTC
abundance: -; j_gene: TRBJ1-4; v_gene: TRBV5-6; d_gene: -; CDR3aa: CASSLVAGEKLFF; CDR3nt: TGTGCCAGCAGCTTGGTCGCGGGAGAAAAACTGTTTTTT
abundance: few; j_gene: TRBJ2-1; v_gene: TRBV11-2; d_gene: TRBD2; CDR3aa: CASSLLGRASYNEQFF; CDR3nt: TGTGCCAGCAGCTTACTCGGGAGGGCATCCTACAATGAGCAGTTCTTC
abundance: many; j_gene: TRBJ2-7; v_gene: TRBV20-1; d_gene: -; CDR3aa: CSARGRGSSYEQYF; CDR3nt: TGCAGTGCTAGAGGACGTGGTAGCTCCTACGAGCAGTACTTC
abundance: -; j_gene: TRBJ1-5; v_gene: TRBV4-1; d_gene: -; CDR3aa: CASSPLGGPRGQPQHF; CDR3nt: TGCGCCAGCAGCCCGCTCGGGGGGCCCCGGGGACAGCCCCAGCATTTT
abundance: many; j_gene: TRBJ1-1; v_gene: TRBV27; d_gene: -; CDR3aa: CASGGDSNHTEAFF; CDR3nt: TGTGCCAGCGGGGGTGACAGTAACCACACTGAAGCTTTCTTT
abundance: many; j_gene: TRBJ1-2; v_gene: TRBV12-3/TRBV12-4; d_gene: -; CDR3aa: CASSRDTQGYGYTF; CDR3nt: TGTGCCAGCAGTCGGGACACCCAGGGCTATGGCTACACCTTC
abundance: -; j_gene: TRBJ2-5; v_gene: TRBV7-3; d_gene: -; CDR3aa: CASSFAQGIWGTHQETQYF; CDR3nt: TGTGCCAGCAGCTTCGCGCAGGGGATCTGGGGGACCCACCAAGAGACCCAGTACTTC
abundance: many; j_gene: TRBJ1-1; v_gene: TRBV12-3/TRBV12-4; d_gene: -; CDR3aa: CASSTGWENTEAFF; CDR3nt: TGTGCCAGCAGTACAGGGTGGGAGAACACTGAAGCTTTCTTT
abundance: many; j_gene: TRBJ1-1; v_gene: TRBV20-1; d_gene: TRBD1; CDR3aa: CSARPGGGTEAFF; CDR3nt: TGCAGTGCTAGGCCAGGGGGCGGAACTGAAGCTTTCTTT
abundance: few; j_gene: TRBJ2-7; v_gene: TRBV6-1; d_gene: TRBD1; CDR3aa: CASGDPRGQGTYEQYF; CDR3nt: TGTGCCAGCGGTGACCCGAGGGGACAGGGCACCTACGAGCAGTACTTC
abundance: -; j_gene: TRBJ2-1; v_gene: TRBV7-9; d_gene: TRBD1; CDR3aa: CASSFSRTGLSNEQFF; CDR3nt: TGTGCCAGCAGCTTCTCTCGGACAGGGTTGTCAAATGAGCAGTTCTTC
abundance: -; j_gene: TRBJ2-7; v_gene: TRBV6-1; d_gene: -; CDR3aa: CASRKGVYEQYF; CDR3nt: TGTGCCAGCAGGAAAGGGGTCTACGAGCAGTACTTC
abundance: few; j_gene: TRBJ2-5; v_gene: TRBV19; d_gene: -; CDR3aa: CASSIGSIQETQYF; CDR3nt: TGTGCCAGTAGTATCGGGAGCATTCAAGAGACCCAGTACTTC
abundance: many; j_gene: TRBJ1-4; v_gene: TRBV29-1; d_gene: -; CDR3aa: CSVEEEAGKLFF; CDR3nt: TGCAGCGTTGAAGAAGAGGCGGGAAAACTGTTTTTT
abundance: many; j_gene: TRBJ2-2; v_gene: TRBV27; d_gene: TRBD2; CDR3aa: CASSRASGVNTGELFF; CDR3nt: TGTGCCAGCAGTCGGGCTAGCGGGGTGAACACCGGGGAGCTGTTTTTT
abundance: few; j_gene: TRBJ2-5; v_gene: TRBV2; d_gene: -; CDR3aa: CASLLVGETQYF; CDR3nt: TGTGCCAGTCTCCTAGTGGGGGAGACCCAGTACTTC
abundance: -; j_gene: TRBJ2-1; v_gene: TRBV5-1; d_gene: -; CDR3aa: CASRQGGSYNEQFF; CDR3nt: TGCGCCAGCAGACAGGGGGGGTCCTACAATGAGCAGTTCTTC
abundance: -; j_gene: TRBJ1-6; v_gene: TRBV2; d_gene: TRBD1; CDR3aa: CASSPRDRVNSPLHF; CDR3nt: TGTGCCAGCAGTCCCCGGGACAGGGTTAATTCACCCCTCCACTTT
abundance: many; j_gene: TRBJ1-1; v_gene: TRBV28; d_gene: -; CDR3aa: CASRPANTEAFF; CDR3nt: TGTGCCAGCAGACCAGCGAACACTGAAGCTTTCTTT
abundance: -; j_gene: TRBJ1-1; v_gene: TRBV18; d_gene: -; CDR3aa: CASSPKTGLDTEAFF; CDR3nt: TGTGCCAGCTCACCAAAAACGGGACTGGACACTGAAGCTTTCTTT
abundance: -; j_gene: TRBJ2-3; v_gene: TRBV7-9; d_gene: -; CDR3aa: CASSLPALGWDTQYF; CDR3nt: TGTGCCAGCAGCTTGCCCGCTCTGGGGTGGGATACGCAGTATTTT
abundance: few; j_gene: TRBJ2-1; v_gene: TRBV7-9; d_gene: -; CDR3aa: CASSFNNEQFF; CDR3nt: TGTGCCAGCAGCTTCAACAATGAGCAGTTCTTC
abundance: -; j_gene: TRBJ2-4; v_gene: TRBV9; d_gene: TRBD1; CDR3aa: CASSAGQLRDIQYF; CDR3nt: TGTGCCAGCAGCGCGGGACAGTTGAGAGACATTCAGTACTTC
abundance: many; j_gene: TRBJ1-5; v_gene: TRBV18; d_gene: -; CDR3aa: CASSPSAEGPSQHF; CDR3nt: TGTGCCAGCTCACCATCGGCCGAGGGCCCATCCCAGCATTTT
abundance: -; j_gene: TRBJ1-5; v_gene: TRBV12-3/TRBV12-4; d_gene: -; CDR3aa: CASSLGPDDQPQHF; CDR3nt: TGTGCCAGCAGTTTAGGTCCGGATGATCAGCCCCAGCATTTT
abundance: few; j_gene: TRBJ1-6; v_gene: TRBV30; d_gene: -; CDR3aa: CAWTGDTYNSPLHF; CDR3nt: TGTGCCTGGACTGGGGACACCTATAATTCACCCCTCCACTTT
abundance: many; j_gene: TRBJ1-1; v_gene: TRBV28; d_gene: TRBD1; CDR3aa: CASSSGQVIEAFF; CDR3nt: TGTGCCAGCAGCTCGGGACAGGTTATTGAAGCTTTCTTT
abundance: -; j_gene: TRBJ2-1; v_gene: TRBV27; d_gene: TRBD2; CDR3aa: CASSLRSGRAYNEQFF; CDR3nt: TGTGCCAGCAGTTTACGGAGCGGGAGAGCCTACAATGAGCAGTTCTTC
abundance: -; j_gene: TRBJ2-5; v_gene: TRBV5-1; d_gene: -; CDR3aa: CASSLTAPQETQYF; CDR3nt: TGCGCCAGCAGCTTGACGGCTCCCCAAGAGACCCAGTACTTC
abundance: many; j_gene: TRBJ2-7; v_gene: TRBV11-2; d_gene: TRBD2; CDR3aa: CASSLGSSGSSEQYF; CDR3nt: TGTGCCAGCAGCTTAGGTTCTAGCGGGAGTTCCGAGCAGTACTTC
abundance: many; j_gene: TRBJ2-3; v_gene: TRBV11-2; d_gene: TRBD2; CDR3aa: CASSFTLAGEHTQYF; CDR3nt: TGTGCCAGCAGCTTCACACTAGCGGGAGAACATACGCAGTATTTT
abundance: many; j_gene: TRBJ2-7; v_gene: TRBV7-9; d_gene: -; CDR3aa: CASSWDKGSYEQYF; CDR3nt: TGTGCCAGCAGCTGGGACAAGGGGAGTTACGAGCAGTACTTC